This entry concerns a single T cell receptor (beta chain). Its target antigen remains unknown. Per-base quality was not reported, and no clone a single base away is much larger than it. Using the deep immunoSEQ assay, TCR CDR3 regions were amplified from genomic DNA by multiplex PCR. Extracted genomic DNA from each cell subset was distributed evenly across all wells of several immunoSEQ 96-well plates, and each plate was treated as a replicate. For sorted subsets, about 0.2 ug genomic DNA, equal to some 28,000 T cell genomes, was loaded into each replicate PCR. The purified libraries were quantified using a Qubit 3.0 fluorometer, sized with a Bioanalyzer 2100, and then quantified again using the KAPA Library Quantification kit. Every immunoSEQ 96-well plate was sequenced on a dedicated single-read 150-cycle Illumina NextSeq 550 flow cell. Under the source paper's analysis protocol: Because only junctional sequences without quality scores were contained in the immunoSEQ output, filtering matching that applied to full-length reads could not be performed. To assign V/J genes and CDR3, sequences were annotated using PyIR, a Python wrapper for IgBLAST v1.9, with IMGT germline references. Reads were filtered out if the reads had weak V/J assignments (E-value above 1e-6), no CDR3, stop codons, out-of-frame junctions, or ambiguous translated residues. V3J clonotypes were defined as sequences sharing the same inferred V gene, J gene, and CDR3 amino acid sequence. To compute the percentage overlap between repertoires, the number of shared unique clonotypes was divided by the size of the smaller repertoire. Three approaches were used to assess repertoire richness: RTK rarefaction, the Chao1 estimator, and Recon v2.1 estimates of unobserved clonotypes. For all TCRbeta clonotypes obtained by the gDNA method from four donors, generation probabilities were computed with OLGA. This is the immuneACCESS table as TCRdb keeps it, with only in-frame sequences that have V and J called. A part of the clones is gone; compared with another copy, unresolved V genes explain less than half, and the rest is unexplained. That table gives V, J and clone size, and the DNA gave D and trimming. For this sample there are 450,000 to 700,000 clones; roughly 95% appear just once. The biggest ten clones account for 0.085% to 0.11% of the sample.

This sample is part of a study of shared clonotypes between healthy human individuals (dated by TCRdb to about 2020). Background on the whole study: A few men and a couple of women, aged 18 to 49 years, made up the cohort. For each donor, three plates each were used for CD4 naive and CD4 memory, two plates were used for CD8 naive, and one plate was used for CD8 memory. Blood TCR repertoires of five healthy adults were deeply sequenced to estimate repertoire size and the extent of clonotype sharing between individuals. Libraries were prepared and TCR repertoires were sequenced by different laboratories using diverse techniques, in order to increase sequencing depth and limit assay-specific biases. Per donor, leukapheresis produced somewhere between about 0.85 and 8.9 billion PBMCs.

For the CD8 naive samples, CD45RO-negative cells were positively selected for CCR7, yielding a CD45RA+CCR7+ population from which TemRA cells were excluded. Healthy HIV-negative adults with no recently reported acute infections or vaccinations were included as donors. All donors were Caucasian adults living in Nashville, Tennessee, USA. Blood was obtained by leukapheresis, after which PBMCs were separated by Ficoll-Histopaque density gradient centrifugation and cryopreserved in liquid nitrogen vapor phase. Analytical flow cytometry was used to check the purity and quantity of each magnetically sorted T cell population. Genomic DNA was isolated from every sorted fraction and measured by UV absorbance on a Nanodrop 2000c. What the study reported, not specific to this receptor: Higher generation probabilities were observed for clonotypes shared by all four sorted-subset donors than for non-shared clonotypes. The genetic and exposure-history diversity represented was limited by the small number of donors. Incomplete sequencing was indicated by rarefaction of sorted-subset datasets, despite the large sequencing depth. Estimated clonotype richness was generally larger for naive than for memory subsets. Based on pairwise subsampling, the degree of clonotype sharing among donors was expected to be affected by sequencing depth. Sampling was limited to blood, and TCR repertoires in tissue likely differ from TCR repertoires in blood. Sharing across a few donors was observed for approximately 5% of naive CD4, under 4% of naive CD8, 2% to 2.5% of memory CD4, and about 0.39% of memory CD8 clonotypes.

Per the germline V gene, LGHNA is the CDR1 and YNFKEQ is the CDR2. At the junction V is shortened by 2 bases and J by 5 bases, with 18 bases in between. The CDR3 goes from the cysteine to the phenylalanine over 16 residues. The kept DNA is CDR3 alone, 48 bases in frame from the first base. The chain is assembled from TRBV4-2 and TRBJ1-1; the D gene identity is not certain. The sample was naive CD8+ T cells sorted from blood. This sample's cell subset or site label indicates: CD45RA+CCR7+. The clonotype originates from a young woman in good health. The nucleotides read TGTGCCAGCAGCCAAACTAGCCTTACCTCAGGTACTGAAGCTTTCTTT. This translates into CASSQTSLTSGTEAFF.